This passage covers 18 T cell receptor beta chains from one sample sequenced in a study of tumor-infiltrating lymphocytes in primary liver carcinoma (dated by TCRdb to 2015 to 2018). The instrument given in TCRdb is Illumina HiSeq 2500. Using a constant-region primer and ProtoScript II reverse transcriptase, TCRbeta-specific cDNA was reverse-transcribed from around 500 ng total RNA. Construction of the TCRbeta libraries relied on three nested rounds of multiplex PCR, following a slightly modified ARM-PCR procedure. The first two PCR rounds used multiplex TRBV1-TRBV30 forward primers with a Cbeta reverse primer, each for about 10 cycles. TCRdb applied fastp at Q25 and MiXCR to the public reads, then kept only in-frame beta chains. Each CDR3 protein gets just one entry, which takes the most common genes and DNA from the rows behind it. Present in this sample are 90,000 to 150,000 distinct CDR3 sequences, nearly 70% of which were seen just once. Roughly 8.1% of the sample rests with the top ten.

Without any cell sorting, total RNA and DNA were co-extracted from approximately 20-30 mg of bulk tissue using the AllPrep DNA/RNA mini kit. The sample comprised tumor-adjacent normal liver tissue. The receptor set was obtained from a woman in her fifties or sixties with primary liver carcinoma and hepatitis B virus infection.

Comments on this clonotype: The junction differs from germline at one of its ends, possibly a read error. The J gene is TRBJ2-6, the V gene TRBV6-5, with D hard to call. Germline-derived CDR1 and CDR2 are MNHEY and SVGAGI. There are 15 residues in the CDR3. This chain's CDR3 is CTSSLDGSGTNVLTF. The CDR3 DNA sequence: TGTACCAGCAGTTTAGACGGGTCTGGGACCAACGTCCTGACTTTC.

This clonotype was detected once. V and J are TRBV29-1 and TRBJ1-1, with a tentative D call TRBD1 (5 bases). The germline CDR1 and CDR2 sequences are SQVTM and ANQGSEA. This CDR3 is 17 amino acids long. V was trimmed by 4 bases and J by 3 bases, leaving 24 bases between them. DNA for the CDR3: TGCAGCGTTGGGCCGGGCAATAGCTTAAGAGGGGACACTGAAGCTTTCTTT. Translation gives CSVGPGNSLRGDTEAFF.

With regard to this clonotype: This CDR3 is missing its conserved last phenylalanine or tryptophan, likely due to a read error. It is unclear where the CDR3 begins or ends on the DNA, so no DNA is shown, and the CDR3 is as TCRdb lists it. The CDR3 spells CTSSLRQRAGESHL. The V call is TRBV11-1, the J call TRBJ2-3. The CDR3 has 14 amino acids, counting both end residues. Germline-derived CDR1 and CDR2 are SGHAT and FQDESV (reference sequence).

For this clonotype: One end of the junction is discordant with germline, which a read error may explain. V and J are TRBV7-8 and TRBJ2-1; 8 bases fit TRBD1. The CDR3 spans 15 residues. In germline, CDR1 is SGHVS, CDR2 FQNEAQ. CDR3 residues: CASSARQGPYNELFF. The CDR3 region has the DNA TGTGCCAGCAGCGCGCGACAGGGGCCCTACAATGAGCTGTTCTTC.

Comments on this clonotype: One end of the junction fails to match germline, which may point to a read error. This sequence joins TRBV11-2 and TRBJ2-3; TRBD2 matches at 11 bases. Germline CDR1 reads SGHAT; CDR2 reads FQNNGV. This CDR3 region has 15 residues. DNA for the CDR3: TGTGCCAGTAGCCCTGGACTAGCGGGTCCAGAAACGCAGTATTTT. This encodes CASSPGLAGPETQYF. The complete variable domain, with remaining parts taken from reference TRBV11-2 and TRBJ2-3, reads EAGVAQSPRYKIIEKRQSVAFWCNPISGHATLYWYQQILGQGPKLLIQFQNNGVVDDSQLPKDRFSAERLKGVDSTLKIQPAKLEDSAVYLCASSPGLAGPETQYFGPGTRLTVL.

A note on this clonotype: It may be a read error: a sequence one base away is much more abundant. V and J are TRBV7-9 and TRBJ1-5; no firm D call. CDR3 length equals 13 residues. From germline, CDR1 is SEHNR and CDR2 FQNEAQ (reference sequence). CDR3 loop: CATSHNHNQPQHF. The CDR3 nucleotides read TGTGCCACCAGCCATAACCACAATCAGCCCCAGCATTTT.

This clonotype was detected once. An end of the junction differs from the germline gene, which may be a read error. J is TRBJ1-1 and V is TRBV28; D not resolved. This CDR3 has 12 residues. CDR1 and CDR2 (germline): MDHEN, SYDVKM. The CDR3 region is CVSSLWHTEAFF. CDR3 sequence (DNA): TGTGTCAGCAGTTTGTGGCACACTGAAGCTTTCTTT.

Comment on this clonotype: A much more abundant neighbour one base away suggests this may be a read error. The chain recombines TRBV11-2 with TRBJ1-6; 9 nucleotides agree with TRBD1. The CDR3 covers 14 residues. Per the germline V gene, CDR1 is SGHAT and CDR2 is FQNNGV. V lost 2 bases to trimming and J lost 14 bases; unmatched junction nucleotides: 7. The CDR3 sequence: CASSLHRGLSALHF. In DNA form, the CDR3 reads TGTGCCAGCAGCTTACACAGGGGGCTCTCAGCCCTCCACTTT.

This clonotype came up many times. The chain uses TRBV12-3 or TRBV12-4 and TRBJ2-3; 10 nucleotides line up with TRBD2. V lost 5 bases and J lost 5; bases outside the gene matches: 4. This CDR3 has 14 residues. The CDR3, as DNA: TGTGCCAGCAGTAATCAGCGGGAGGGAGATACGCAGTATTTT. Encoded protein: CASSNQREGDTQYF.

As to this clonotype: Mismatch with germline at one junction end may stem from a read error. For the CDR3, the DNA is TGTACCAGCAGCCTAGGCAAGCTAGCGGGAAACACCGGGGAGCTGGTTTTT. It codes for CTSSLGKLAGNTGELVF. The V call is TRBV11-3, the J call TRBJ2-2; TRBD2 matches 9 bases. The CDR3 has 17 residues. Germline V gene sequence: CDR1 SGHNT, CDR2 YENEEA. The full variable domain, its missing parts supplied by reference TRBV11-3 and TRBJ2-2, is EAGVVQSPRYKIIEKKQPVAFWCNPISGHNTLYWYLQNLGQGPELLIRYENEEAVDDSQLPKDRFSAERLKGVDSTLKIQPAELGDSAVYLCTSSLGKLAGNTGELVFGEGSRLTVL.

This clonotype was picked up many times. The V gene is TRBV4-2, the J gene TRBJ2-2; 9 positions match TRBD2. This CDR3 is 15 amino acids long. CDR1 and CDR2 (germline): LGHNA, YNFKEQ. The V gene end was trimmed by 1 base and the J gene end by 3 bases; junction bases not matched to a gene: 0. The CDR3: CASSQGTSDTGELFF. CDR3 nucleotide sequence: TGTGCCAGCAGCCAAGGGACTAGCGACACCGGGGAGCTGTTTTTT.

Points on this clonotype: Being one base from a much bigger clone, this may be a read error. The chain uses TRBV30 and TRBJ2-7; TRBD1 agrees at 10 bases. CDR3 length: 13 amino acids. The germline V gene has CDR1 GTSNPN and CDR2 SVGIG (reference sequence). The CDR3 DNA reads TGTACCTGGAATAGGGACAGGGGCTACGAGCAGTACTTC. Translating gives CTWNRDRGYEQYF.

This clonotype came up a few times. The gene calls are TRBV5-1 and TRBJ2-2; 8 bases align to TRBD1. There are 18 residues in the CDR3. Germline V gene data show CDR1 as SGHRS and CDR2 as YFSETQ. V was pared by 2 bases and J by 5 bases, with 14 bases of the junction left unmatched. DNA for the CDR3: TGCGCCAGCAGCTTCCTATCCACGGGACAGGTGACGACCGGGGAGCTGTTTTTT. Protein product: CASSFLSTGQVTTGELFF.

In regard to this clonotype: Relative to the germline gene, one junction end is altered; a read error may explain this. The chain combines TRBV10-2 with TRBJ2-7; TRBD1 might be the D (5 bases). CDR3 length: 11 amino acids. Looked up from germline, CDR1 is WSHSY and CDR2 is SAAADI. The DNA of the CDR3 is TGTGACAGCAGTGCAGTGGACGAGCAGTACTTC. Translation: CDSSAVDEQYF.

V is TRBV11-3 and J is TRBJ2-1; D possibly corresponds to TRBD2 (6 bases). Germline-derived CDR1 and CDR2 are SGHNT and YENEEA. The CDR3 is 15 residues long. The CDR3 nucleotides are TGTGATAGCAGCCAGACTAGTGGAGTTTACAATGAGCAGTTCTTC. Residues: CDSSQTSGVYNEQFF.

V usage is TRBV21-1 and J usage is TRBJ1-5; the D segment call TRBD1 is taken from the table without a DNA check. TRBV21-1 is assigned pseudogene status. The CDR3 length is 19 residues. The CDR3 loop reads CASSKGVARGVYSNQPQHF. CDR3 nucleotides: TGTGCCAGCAGCAAAGGTGTGGCAAGGGGCGTCTATAGCAATCAGCCCCAGCATTTT.

This clonotype was counted at least ten times. The J gene is TRBJ2-2, the V gene TRBV6-2 or TRBV6-3, with D possibly TRBD2 on 6 matching bases. The germline CDR1 and CDR2 sequences are MNHEY and SVGEGT. The V and J ends lost 0 bases and 0 bases respectively, with 14 bases between them. This CDR3 is built from 18 residues. The CDR3 DNA sequence: TGTGCCAGCAGTTACTCCCCCTTTGCGGGATCGAACACCGGGGAGCTGTTTTTT. It translates to CASSYSPFAGSNTGELFF.

This rearrangement joins TRBV28 to TRBJ1-2; 7 nucleotides line up with TRBD1. CDR1 MDHEN and CDR2 SYDVKM come from the germline V gene. The CDR3 has 14 amino acids. V shed 6 bases, J shed 7 bases, and the junction held 11 bases outside the gene matches. CDR3: CASSDGQGVGGYTF. In DNA form, the CDR3 reads TGTGCCAGCAGCGACGGGCAGGGGGTCGGTGGCTACACCTTC.